These 22 T cell receptor beta chains came from one sample sequenced in a study of blood T cell repertoires in COVID-19. Method: immunoSEQ multiplex PCR; TCRdb's copy keeps in-frame clones and lacks some. The table includes hundreds of thousands of clones, roughly 86% detected once. Sequencing used peripheral blood. The receptor set was obtained from a man aged 65 to 85 with acute or convalescent COVID-19.

The rearrangement links TRBV6-5 to TRBJ2-7; unclear D gene. Trimming removed 6 bases at V and 3 bases at J, with 18 bases between. This CDR3 comprises 15 residues. Germline CDR1 MNHEY, CDR2 SVGAGI. The CDR3 DNA reads as TGTGCCAGCAGACCTATAGTCAGGAACGACTACGAGCAGTACTTC. It encodes CASRPIVRNDYEQYF.

This chain connects TRBV2 to TRBJ2-1, with TRBD2 matching 12 bases. CDR1 is SNHLY and CDR2 is FYNNEI in the germline V gene. The CDR3 sequence is 14 residues long. J was trimmed by 8 bases and V by 4 bases; bases with no gene match: 3. The CDR3 region has the DNA TGTGCCAGCAGTGGACTAGCGGGAGTTTATGAGCAGTTCTTC. Its translation: CASSGLAGVYEQFF.

The chain carries TRBV3-1 (or the pseudogene TRBV3-2) and TRBJ1-3, with 7 positions matching TRBD1. The CDR3 totals 16 residues. Trimming took 3 bases from V and 6 from J; bases not matched to a gene: 11. The V gene's germline CDR1 is LGHDT and CDR2 YNNKEL (reference sequence). The CDR3 nucleotides are TGTGCCAGCAGCCAGTACAGGGGTACCTCGGTAAACACCATATATTTT. It yields the protein CASSQYRGTSVNTIYF.

V and J are TRBV29-1 and TRBJ2-1; D gene uncertain. The CDR3 has 16 amino acids. Germline V CDR1 and CDR2: SQVTM, ANQGSEA. V dropped 1 base and J dropped 0 bases, with 13 bases sitting between them. CDR3 loop: CSVEALAASSYNEQFF. DNA for the CDR3: TGCAGCGTTGAAGCCCTTGCGGCGAGCTCCTACAATGAGCAGTTCTTC.

This clone has only a few counts. The chain combines TRBV4-3 with TRBJ2-7; TRBD2 matches at 7 bases. With V trimmed by 1 base and J by 2 bases, 5 bases remained unmatched. The germline gives CDR1 LGHNA, CDR2 YSLEER. This CDR3 contains 15 residues. CDR3 sequence (DNA): TGCGCCAGCAGCCAAGGTGCTAGCGGTCCCTACGAGCAGTACTTC. Protein sequence: CASSQGASGPYEQYF.

This rearrangement joins TRBV24-1 to TRBJ1-5, with 9 positions matching TRBD1. The CDR3 is 12 residues long. V was clipped by 6 bases and J by 9 bases; unmatched bases: 2. The V gene's germline CDR1 is KGHDR and CDR2 SFDVKD. CDR3 sequence: CATSLDRGPQHF. CDR3 nucleotide sequence: TGTGCCACCAGTTTGGACAGGGGGCCCCAGCATTTT.

V gene TRBV7-2 combines with J gene TRBJ2-5; TRBD2 aligns across 10 bases. Germline assignment: CDR1 SGHTA and CDR2 FQGNSA. With V trimmed by 0 bases and J by 2 bases, 9 bases remained unmatched. This CDR3 spans 18 amino acids. CDR3 DNA: TGTGCCAGCAGCTTAGCGAGCTTAGCGGGGGGATCTCAAGAGACCCAGTACTTC. Residues: CASSLASLAGGSQETQYF.

This rearrangement joins TRBV9 to TRBJ2-2; D may be TRBD2 (6 bases). This CDR3 spans 16 amino acids. The V gene lost 0 bases and the J gene lost 3 bases, with 12 bases spanning the gap. The germline V gene has CDR1 SGDLS and CDR2 YYNGEE. In DNA, the CDR3 is TGTGCCAGCAGCGTAGCCCTCGGGAGAGACACCGGGGAGCTGTTTTTT. It specifies CASSVALGRDTGELFF.

This sequence joins TRBV7-9 and TRBJ2-7; D gene uncertain. Germline V CDR1 and CDR2: SEHNR, FQNEAQ (reference sequence). The CDR3 length is 11 residues. Trimming took off 4 bases at V and 3 bases at J, with 4 bases between the two ends. The chain's CDR3 is CASSSLYEQYF. The CDR3 nucleotides are TGTGCCAGCAGCTCTCTCTACGAGCAGTACTTC.

V gene TRBV10-3 combines with J gene TRBJ2-7; a possible D gene is TRBD2 (6 bases). Germline assignment: CDR1 ENHRY and CDR2 SYGVKD. The CDR3 totals 15 residues. The V end was cut by 6 bases, the J end by 0 bases, with 15 bases between. CDR3 protein: CAISKDYTSSYEQYF. The CDR3 DNA sequence: TGTGCCATCAGCAAGGACTATACCTCCTCCTACGAGCAGTACTTC.

This chain uses TRBV6-5 with TRBJ2-7, with 9 bases identical to TRBD1. This CDR3 comprises 14 residues. J gave up 5 bases and V 6 bases, and 8 bases lay outside the gene matches. Germline V gene sequence: CDR1 MNHEY, CDR2 SVGAGI. Here the CDR3 reads CASRYGTGTDEQYF. CDR3 in DNA: TGTGCCAGCAGGTACGGGACAGGGACGGACGAGCAGTACTTC.

The V gene is TRBV27, the J gene TRBJ1-1; TRBD1 agrees at 7 bases. After removal of 5 bases from V and 3 bases from J, the junction contained 15 bases not matched to a gene. The CDR3 totals 17 residues. The V gene's germline CDR1 is MNHEY and CDR2 SMNVEV (reference sequence). The CDR3, as DNA: TGTGCCAGCAGTGCCAGACAGGGAAGTCGAGGGGACACTGAAGCTTTCTTT. Translation: CASSARQGSRGDTEAFF.

This sequence joins TRBV21-1 and TRBJ2-4; the table's TRBD2 call for D was not verified on the DNA. TRBV21-1 is a documented pseudogene. This CDR3 region has 16 residues. The CDR3 DNA sequence: TGTGCCAGCAGCGCCCCGGGAGCTGGGGGCAAAAACATTCAGTACTTC. Amino acid sequence: CASSAPGAGGKNIQYF.

J is TRBJ2-1 and V is TRBV19; TRBD1 matches 9 bases. Trimming at V came to 5 bases and at J to 6 bases, leaving 11 bases not matched to a gene. CDR1 is LNHDA and CDR2 is SQIVND in the germline V gene (reference sequence). The CDR3 extends over 16 amino acids. CDR3 nucleotides: TGTGCCAGTAGTGTGACACAGGGGGCGCTTCCCAATGAGCAGTTCTTC. Protein sequence: CASSVTQGALPNEQFF.

The CDR3: CASSSSGTGGGGEKLFF. The DNA of the CDR3 is TGTGCCAGCAGTTCCTCCGGGACAGGGGGCGGGGGTGAAAAACTGTTTTTT. This chain links TRBV28 with TRBJ1-4; TRBD1 matches 12 bases. With 4 bases clipped from V and 7 bases from J, the junction kept 10 bases outside the gene matches. The CDR3 sequence is 17 residues long. Germline V gives CDR1 MDHEN, CDR2 SYDVKM.

This rearrangement joins TRBV7-2 to TRBJ2-7; TRBD2 aligns across 8 bases. The V and J ends lost 1 base and 1 base, in that order; junction bases with no gene match: 12. The CDR3 is 18 amino acids. Germline CDR1 and CDR2: SGHTA and FQGNSA. As DNA, the CDR3 is TGTGCCAGCAGCTTAGTTGGGGGGGCTAGCGGGTTTTCCTACGAGCAGTACTTC. It codes for CASSLVGGASGFSYEQYF.

The chain combines TRBV5-4 with TRBJ2-3, with D possibly being TRBD2 (5 bases). The CDR3 loop spans 12 amino acids. The V gene's germline CDR1 is SGHNT and CDR2 YYREEE (reference sequence). V lost 4 bases, J lost 4 bases, and 7 bases lay in between. This CDR3 is CASSTSADTQYF. The CDR3 bases are TGTGCCAGCAGCACTAGTGCAGATACGCAGTATTTT.

In this sample, this clone turned up once. The chain recombines TRBV6-1 with TRBJ2-1; perhaps TRBD2 as D (5 bases). CDR1 and CDR2 from the germline V gene are MNHNS and SASEGT. This CDR3 region has 17 residues. Trimming shortened V by 0 bases and J by 9 bases, and 21 bases separated the two germline ends. CDR3 residues: CASSEAFSVTVAGEQFF. In DNA form, the CDR3 reads TGTGCCAGCAGTGAAGCTTTCTCGGTCACCGTCGCGGGTGAGCAGTTCTTC.

The chain couples TRBV24-1 to TRBJ1-2; the D gene is possibly TRBD1 (5 bases). Deletions cut 4 bases from V and 8 bases from J, with 13 bases between. CDR3 length equals 13 residues. Germline lookup yields CDR1 KGHDR and CDR2 SFDVKD. CDR3 nucleotide sequence: TGTGCCACCAGTGACCCGCTCTACAGGGGCTACACCTTC. It yields the protein CATSDPLYRGYTF.

The rearrangement uses TRBV7-2 and TRBJ2-3, with a possible D match to TRBD2 (5 bases). Germline V gene sequence: CDR1 SGHTA, CDR2 FQGNSA. The CDR3 sequence is 15 residues long. Trimming left V 0 bases short and J 5 bases short, with 12 bases between. This CDR3 is CASSLAGTREDTQYF. CDR3 DNA: TGTGCCAGCAGCTTAGCGGGTACTAGGGAAGATACGCAGTATTTT.

The chain employs TRBV4-2 and TRBJ2-7; D unclear. Trimming pared 0 bases from V and 12 bases from J, leaving 9 bases between. CDR1 and CDR2 from the germline V gene are LGHNA and YNFKEQ. The CDR3 has 11 residues. The CDR3 DNA is TGTGCCAGCAGCCAAGATAGTGTGCTGTACTTC. Its translation: CASSQDSVLYF.

The chain links TRBV6-5 to TRBJ1-1, with TRBD1 matching over 8 bases. The V gene end was trimmed by 0 bases and the J gene end by 6 bases; junction bases not matched to a gene: 6. The CDR3 is made up of 15 amino acids. Germline CDR1 and CDR2: MNHEY and SVGAGI. The CDR3 DNA reads as TGTGCCAGCAGTTACTCGAACAGGGGGAGGTCTGAAGCTTTCTTT. It specifies CASSYSNRGRSEAFF.